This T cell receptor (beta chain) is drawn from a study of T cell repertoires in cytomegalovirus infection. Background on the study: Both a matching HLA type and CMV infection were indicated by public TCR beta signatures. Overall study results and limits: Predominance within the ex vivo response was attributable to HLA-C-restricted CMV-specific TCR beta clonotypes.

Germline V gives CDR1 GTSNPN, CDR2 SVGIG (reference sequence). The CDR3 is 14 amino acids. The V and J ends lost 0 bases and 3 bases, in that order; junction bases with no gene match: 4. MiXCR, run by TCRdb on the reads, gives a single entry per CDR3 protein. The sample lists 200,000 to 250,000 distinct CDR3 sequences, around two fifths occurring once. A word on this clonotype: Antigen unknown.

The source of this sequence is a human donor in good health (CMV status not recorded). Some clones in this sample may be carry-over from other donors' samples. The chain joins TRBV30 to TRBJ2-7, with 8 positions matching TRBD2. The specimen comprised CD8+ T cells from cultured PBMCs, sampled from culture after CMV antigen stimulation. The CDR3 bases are TGTGCCTGGAGTGTAGAGCGGGGGAGCTACGAGCAGTACTTC. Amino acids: CAWSVERGSYEQYF.